The 21 T cell receptor beta chains in this list originate from one sample, sequenced in a study of cytomegalovirus exposure and HLA in healthy donors. The primer mix had 60 Vbeta and 13 Jbeta primers. Profiled with immunoSEQ multiplex PCR; TCRdb holds only in-frame clones, not every one. This listing includes 200,000 or so clones. Sequencing was done on a sample of PBMCs. These receptors were collected from a boy aged 5 to 17 in good health and CMV-seronegative.

This chain uses TRBV28 with TRBJ1-6; tentatively, D is TRBD1 (5 bases). CDR1 is MDHEN and CDR2 is SYDVKM in the germline V gene. Deletions cut 5 bases from V and 8 bases from J, with 7 bases between. The CDR3 loop spans 12 amino acids. The CDR3 region has the DNA TGTGCCAGCAGTCAGACAGATTCACCCCTCCACTTT. It codes for CASSQTDSPLHF.

The rearrangement links TRBV4-1 to TRBJ2-5; weak D call: TRBD2 (6 bases). V was cut by 3 bases and J by 5 bases, with 16 bases left in between. The CDR3 covers 15 residues. CDR1 and CDR2 from the germline V gene are MGHRA and YSYEKL. In DNA, the CDR3 is TGCGCCAGCAGCCAGAGTATGGCTGGAGGGGAGACCCAGTACTTC. Translation gives CASSQSMAGGETQYF.

Written as DNA, the CDR3 is TGTGCCAGCAGCGTAGACAGATTAAATTCACCCCTCCACTTT. Translated: CASSVDRLNSPLHF. V gene TRBV9 combines with J gene TRBJ1-6; D gene uncertain. This CDR3 contains 14 residues. The V and J ends lost 0 bases and 7 bases respectively, with 8 bases between them. The germline gives CDR1 SGDLS, CDR2 YYNGEE.

CDR3 region: CATSMGQTGTDTQYF. The CDR3 DNA reads TGTGCCACCAGCATGGGACAGACGGGGACAGATACGCAGTATTTT. The chain uses TRBV15 and TRBJ2-3; 7 bases fit TRBD1. The CDR3 is 15 residues long. In germline, CDR1 is LNHNV, CDR2 YYDKDF (reference sequence). J lost 3 bases, V lost 4 bases, and 7 bases had no gene match.

The chain is built from TRBV7-9 and TRBJ1-2; D might be TRBD1 (5 bases). In germline, CDR1 is SEHNR, CDR2 FQNEAQ (reference sequence). The CDR3 has 13 residues. V gave up 7 bases and J gave up 6 bases, with 15 bases separating them. CDR3 bases: TGTGCCAGCACCCCCCCGGGGGGGGATGGCTACACCTTC. This sequence encodes CASTPPGGDGYTF.

The chain links TRBV28 to TRBJ2-7, with TRBD2 identical over 9 bases. The V segment lost 3 bases and the J segment 2 bases; nucleotides outside the gene matches: 11. The CDR3 totals 17 residues. Germline V gives CDR1 MDHEN, CDR2 SYDVKM. CDR3 coding DNA: TGTGCCAGCAGTTTTTTCGAGTCCAGCGGGGGGACCTACGAGCAGTACTTC. Amino acids: CASSFFESSGGTYEQYF.

V and J are TRBV6-1 and TRBJ1-5; tentatively, D is TRBD1 (5 bases). This CDR3 is built from 17 residues. Per the germline V gene, CDR1 is MNHNS and CDR2 is SASEGT. Deletions cut 2 bases from V and 0 bases from J, with 14 bases between. The DNA of the CDR3 is TGTGCCAGCAGTGAAATGACAGCGAAATTTAGCAATCAGCCCCAGCATTTT. It specifies CASSEMTAKFSNQPQHF.

The J gene is TRBJ1-1, the V gene TRBV2; TRBD1 agrees at 12 bases. V shed 7 bases and J 5 bases; nucleotides not matched to a gene: 2. This CDR3 has 13 amino acids. The germline CDR1 and CDR2 sequences are SNHLY and FYNNEI. The chain's CDR3 is CASKGQGATEAFF. The DNA of the CDR3 is TGTGCCAGCAAGGGACAGGGGGCGACTGAAGCTTTCTTT.

The CDR3: CASSKTGMSSYEQYF. The CDR3 DNA reads as TGTGCCAGCAGTAAGACAGGGATGAGCTCCTACGAGCAGTACTTC. The chain uses TRBV27 and TRBJ2-7; 7 bases agree with TRBD1. The CDR3 has 15 residues. Germline V gene lookup returns CDR1 MNHEY and CDR2 SMNVEV (reference sequence). V dropped 5 bases and J dropped 0; count of bases not matched to a gene: 7.

The chain combines TRBV5-1 with TRBJ1-3; D is uncertain. The CDR3 sequence is 15 residues long. Trimming removed 4 bases at V and 3 bases at J, with 14 bases between. CDR1 SGHRS and CDR2 YFSETQ come from the germline V gene. The CDR3 DNA reads TGCGCCAGCAGCATTGACCCGGGTGATGGAAACACCATATATTTT. As protein: CASSIDPGDGNTIYF.

On this clone: An end of the junction differs from the germline gene, which may be a read error. The chain has TRBV6-5 and TRBJ2-5, with D tentatively TRBD1 (6 bases). The CDR3 sequence is 14 residues long. The V gene's germline CDR1 is MNHEY and CDR2 SVGAGI. CDR3 DNA: TGTGCCAGCAGTTACTACAGGGACCAGGAGACCCAGTACTTC. Protein sequence: CASSYYRDQETQYF.

The chain employs TRBV30 and TRBJ1-1, with D possibly TRBD1 on 5 matching bases. V was cut by 4 bases and J by 11 bases, with 17 bases left in between. Germline V gives CDR1 GTSNPN, CDR2 SVGIG (reference sequence). The CDR3 extends over 12 amino acids. Written as DNA, the CDR3 is TGTGCCTGGATGGCTTCAGGGATTTGGGCTTTCTTT. It specifies CAWMASGIWAFF.

The chain links TRBV5-1 to TRBJ1-2; a weak D match, TRBD1 (6 bases). This CDR3 has 14 residues. The V gene lost 0 bases and the J gene lost 4 bases, with 10 bases spanning the gap. Germline lookup yields CDR1 SGHRS and CDR2 YFSETQ. CDR3 sequence reads: CASSLAGTLYGYTF. The DNA of the CDR3 is TGCGCCAGCAGCTTGGCCGGGACACTCTATGGCTACACCTTC.

The V gene is TRBV7-9, the J gene TRBJ1-5; D possibly corresponds to TRBD1 (5 bases). The CDR3 spans 13 residues. Per germline, CDR1 SEHNR and CDR2 FQNEAQ (reference sequence). With 8 bases removed from V and 2 bases from J, the gap between germline ends came to 10 bases. The DNA of the CDR3 is TGTGCCAGCGGAGCGGGGGGCAATCAGCCCCAGCATTTT. Its protein is CASGAGGNQPQHF.

This chain joins TRBV5-6 and TRBJ2-7; D might be TRBD2 (6 bases). The V and J ends lost 0 bases and 0 bases respectively, with 7 bases between them. The V gene's germline CDR1 is SGHDT and CDR2 YYEEEE. This CDR3 is 14 amino acids long. Here the CDR3 reads CASSLGGVSYEQYF. The CDR3, as DNA: TGTGCCAGCAGCTTGGGCGGGGTCTCCTACGAGCAGTACTTC.

Written as DNA, the CDR3 is TGTGCCAGCAGTTTGGACAGCAATTGGGAGACCCAGTACTTC. Protein product: CASSLDSNWETQYF. The chain recombines TRBV6-1 with TRBJ2-5; tentatively, D is TRBD1 (6 bases). Trimming removed 5 bases at V and 5 bases at J, with 15 bases between. The CDR3 contains 14 residues. CDR1 is MNHNS and CDR2 is SASEGT in the germline V gene.

The chain has TRBV2 and TRBJ1-1; D remains ambiguous. The CDR3 covers 16 residues. V was cut by 3 bases and J by 0 bases, with 14 bases left in between. The V gene's germline CDR1 is SNHLY and CDR2 FYNNEI. The CDR3, as DNA: TGTGCCAGCAGTGAGAGGGCGGCCTATATGAACACTGAAGCTTTCTTT. It codes for CASSERAAYMNTEAFF.

The chain has TRBV7-3 and TRBJ2-1; D is perhaps TRBD2 (6 bases). The germline CDR1 and CDR2 sequences are SGHTA and FQGTGA. The length of the CDR3 is 15 residues. V lost 4 bases to trimming and J lost 3 bases, with 13 bases between them. The CDR3 DNA follows: TGTGCCAGCAGCTCGGAGGGCCACCACTACAATGAGCAGTTCTTC. Translation: CASSSEGHHYNEQFF.

The V gene is TRBV19, the J gene TRBJ2-1; 10 bases align to TRBD1. V lost 5 bases and J lost 6; bases outside the gene matches: 7. From germline, CDR1 is LNHDA and CDR2 SQIVND (reference sequence). This CDR3 has 15 amino acids. CDR3 DNA sequence: TGTGCCAGTAGTTCCCGGGACAGGGGTGGCAATGAGCAGTTCTTC. Its protein is CASSSRDRGGNEQFF.

The V and J genes are TRBV15 and TRBJ2-5, with 12 bases identical to TRBD1. The DNA matches TRBJ2-7 better at its end, which makes the J call doubtful. Germline assignment: CDR1 LNHNV and CDR2 YYDKDF (reference sequence). The CDR3 covers 15 residues. CDR3 in DNA: TGTGCCACCAGCAGAGGGGGACAGGGGGCGTACGAGCAGTACTTC. It is translated as CATSRGGQGAYEQYF.

The chain recombines TRBV11-2 with TRBJ2-7, with D perhaps matching TRBD2 (6 bases). This CDR3 comprises 14 residues. The V and J ends lost 5 bases and 8 bases respectively, with 19 bases between them. Germline assignment: CDR1 SGHAT and CDR2 FQNNGV. The CDR3 DNA reads as TGTGCCAGCAGCCGGGGGACTCAGAGGCTCCAGCAGTACTTC. This sequence encodes CASSRGTQRLQQYF.